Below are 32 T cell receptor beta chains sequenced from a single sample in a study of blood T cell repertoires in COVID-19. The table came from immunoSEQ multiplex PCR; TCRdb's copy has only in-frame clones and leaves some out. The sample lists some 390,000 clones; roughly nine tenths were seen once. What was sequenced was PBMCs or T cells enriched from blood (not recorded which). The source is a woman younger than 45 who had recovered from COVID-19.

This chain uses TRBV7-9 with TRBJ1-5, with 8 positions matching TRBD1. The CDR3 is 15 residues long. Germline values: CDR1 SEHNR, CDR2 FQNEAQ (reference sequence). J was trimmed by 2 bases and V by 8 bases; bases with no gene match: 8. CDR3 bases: TGTGCCAGCGCGCGGACAGGGAACGGCAATCAGCCCCAGCATTTT. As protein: CASARTGNGNQPQHF.

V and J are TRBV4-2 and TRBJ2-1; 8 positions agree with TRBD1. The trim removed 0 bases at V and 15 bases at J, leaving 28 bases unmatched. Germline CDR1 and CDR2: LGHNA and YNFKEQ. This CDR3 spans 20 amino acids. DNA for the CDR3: TGTGCCAGCAGCCAAGAGGCCTCGGGACAGGATTTTGCCGGTGACATAGGAGGGTTCTTC. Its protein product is CASSQEASGQDFAGDIGGFF.

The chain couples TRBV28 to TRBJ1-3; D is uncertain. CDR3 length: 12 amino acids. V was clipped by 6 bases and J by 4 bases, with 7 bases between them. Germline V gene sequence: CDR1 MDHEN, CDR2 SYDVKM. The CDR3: CASSLLGNTIYF. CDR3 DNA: TGTGCCAGCAGCCTACTGGGAAACACCATATATTTT.

CDR3 sequence reads: CASSFRGVGEKLFF. The CDR3 bases are TGTGCCAGCAGTTTTAGGGGCGTCGGTGAAAAACTGTTTTTT. This rearrangement joins TRBV28 to TRBJ1-4; tentatively, D is TRBD1 (5 bases). Germline V lookup: CDR1 MDHEN, CDR2 SYDVKM. V was shortened by 3 bases and J by 7 bases, with 12 bases between the two germline ends. The CDR3 covers 14 residues.

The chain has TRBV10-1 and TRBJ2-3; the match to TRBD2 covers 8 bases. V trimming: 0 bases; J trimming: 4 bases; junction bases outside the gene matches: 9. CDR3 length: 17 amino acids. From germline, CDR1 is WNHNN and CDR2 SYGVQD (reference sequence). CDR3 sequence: CASSESPGLVLADTQYF. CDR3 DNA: TGCGCCAGCAGTGAGTCGCCGGGACTAGTTTTGGCAGATACGCAGTATTTT.

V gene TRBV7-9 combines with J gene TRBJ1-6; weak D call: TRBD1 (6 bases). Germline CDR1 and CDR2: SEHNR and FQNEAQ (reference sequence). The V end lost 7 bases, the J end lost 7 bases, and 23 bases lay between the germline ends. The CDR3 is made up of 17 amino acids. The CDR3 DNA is TGTGCCAGCACCGGAGTCGTGGGGGCTCGGCTAAATTCACCCCTCCACTTT. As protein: CASTGVVGARLNSPLHF.

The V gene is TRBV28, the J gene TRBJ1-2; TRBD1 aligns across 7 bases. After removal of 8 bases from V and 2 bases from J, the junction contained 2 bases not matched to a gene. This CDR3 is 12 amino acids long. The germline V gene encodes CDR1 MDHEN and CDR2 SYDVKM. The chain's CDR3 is CASWDRNYGYTF. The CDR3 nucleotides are TGTGCCAGCTGGGACAGAAACTATGGCTACACCTTC.

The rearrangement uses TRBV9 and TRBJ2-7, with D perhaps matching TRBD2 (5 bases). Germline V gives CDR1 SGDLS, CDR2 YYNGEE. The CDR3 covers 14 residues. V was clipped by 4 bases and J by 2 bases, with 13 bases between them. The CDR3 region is CASSISGSTYEQYF. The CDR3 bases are TGTGCCAGCAGCATCTCGGGATCCACCTACGAGCAGTACTTC.

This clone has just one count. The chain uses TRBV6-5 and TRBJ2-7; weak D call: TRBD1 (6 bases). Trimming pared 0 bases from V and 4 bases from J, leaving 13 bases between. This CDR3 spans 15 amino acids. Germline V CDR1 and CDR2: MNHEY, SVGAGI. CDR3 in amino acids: CASSYSRDKTYEQYF. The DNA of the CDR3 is TGTGCCAGCAGTTACTCCCGGGACAAGACATACGAGCAGTACTTC.

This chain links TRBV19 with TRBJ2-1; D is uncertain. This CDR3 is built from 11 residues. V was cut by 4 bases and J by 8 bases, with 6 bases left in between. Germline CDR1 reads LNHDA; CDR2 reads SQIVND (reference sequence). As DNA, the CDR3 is TGTGCCAGTAGTAGAGGTTATGAGCAGTTCTTC. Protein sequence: CASSRGYEQFF.

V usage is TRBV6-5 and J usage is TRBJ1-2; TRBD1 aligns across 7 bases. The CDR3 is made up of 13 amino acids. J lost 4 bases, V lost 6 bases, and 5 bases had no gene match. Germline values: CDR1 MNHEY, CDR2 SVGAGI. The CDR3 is CASSVTGVYGYTF. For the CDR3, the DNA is TGTGCCAGCAGCGTTACAGGGGTCTATGGCTACACCTTC.

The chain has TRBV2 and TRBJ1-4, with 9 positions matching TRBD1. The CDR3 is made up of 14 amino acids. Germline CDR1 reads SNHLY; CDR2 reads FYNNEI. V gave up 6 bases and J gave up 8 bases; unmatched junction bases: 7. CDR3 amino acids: CASSTGTGREKLFF. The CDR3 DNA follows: TGTGCCAGCAGCACCGGGACAGGGAGGGAAAAACTGTTTTTT.

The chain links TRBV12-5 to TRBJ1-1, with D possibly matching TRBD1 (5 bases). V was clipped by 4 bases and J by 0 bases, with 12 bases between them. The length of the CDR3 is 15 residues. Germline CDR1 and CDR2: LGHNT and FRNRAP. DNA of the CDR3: TGTGCTAGTGGTTCCGGACAAAGTTTGAACACTGAAGCTTTCTTT. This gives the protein CASGSGQSLNTEAFF.

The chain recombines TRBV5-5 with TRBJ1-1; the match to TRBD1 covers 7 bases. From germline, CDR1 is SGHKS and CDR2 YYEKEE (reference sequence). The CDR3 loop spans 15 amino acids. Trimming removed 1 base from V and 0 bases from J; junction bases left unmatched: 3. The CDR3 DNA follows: TGTGCCAGCAGCTTGTGGGGGACAGTGAACACTGAAGCTTTCTTT. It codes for CASSLWGTVNTEAFF.

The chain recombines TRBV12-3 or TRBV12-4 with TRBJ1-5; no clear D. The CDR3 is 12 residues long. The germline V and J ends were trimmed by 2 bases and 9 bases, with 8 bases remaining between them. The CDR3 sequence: CASSLSRMPQHF. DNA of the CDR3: TGTGCCAGCAGTTTATCCAGGATGCCCCAGCATTTT.

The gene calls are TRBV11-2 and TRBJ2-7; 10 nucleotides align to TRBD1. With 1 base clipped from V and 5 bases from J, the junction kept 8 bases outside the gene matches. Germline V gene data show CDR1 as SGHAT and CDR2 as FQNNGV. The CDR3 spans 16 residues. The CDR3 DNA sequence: TGTGCCAGCAGCTTAGTCCCCGGGACAGGGGCCCACGAGCAGTACTTC. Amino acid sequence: CASSLVPGTGAHEQYF.

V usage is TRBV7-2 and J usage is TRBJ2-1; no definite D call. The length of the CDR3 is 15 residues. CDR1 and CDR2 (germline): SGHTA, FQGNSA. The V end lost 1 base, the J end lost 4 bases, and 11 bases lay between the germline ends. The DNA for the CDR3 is TGTGCCAGCAGCTTAGGGCTAACAGATTACAATGAGCAGTTCTTC. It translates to CASSLGLTDYNEQFF.

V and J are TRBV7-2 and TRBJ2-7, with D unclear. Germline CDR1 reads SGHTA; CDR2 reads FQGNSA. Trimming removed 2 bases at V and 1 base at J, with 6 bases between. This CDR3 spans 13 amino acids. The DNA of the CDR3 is TGTGCCAGCAGCTTAAGAGGTTCCTACGAGCAGTACTTC. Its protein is CASSLRGSYEQYF.

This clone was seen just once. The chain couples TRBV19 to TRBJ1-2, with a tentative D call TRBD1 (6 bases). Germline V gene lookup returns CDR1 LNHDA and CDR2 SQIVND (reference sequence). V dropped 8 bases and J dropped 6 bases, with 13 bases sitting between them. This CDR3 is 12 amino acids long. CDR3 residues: CASLQGGNGYTF. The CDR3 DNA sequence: TGTGCCAGTCTACAGGGCGGTAATGGCTACACCTTC.

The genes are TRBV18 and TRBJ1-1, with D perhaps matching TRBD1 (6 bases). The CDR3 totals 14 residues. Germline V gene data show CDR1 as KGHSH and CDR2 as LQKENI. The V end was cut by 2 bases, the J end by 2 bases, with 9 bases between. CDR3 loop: CASSPAQGNTEAFF. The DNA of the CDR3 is TGTGCCAGCTCACCAGCACAGGGCAACACTGAAGCTTTCTTT.

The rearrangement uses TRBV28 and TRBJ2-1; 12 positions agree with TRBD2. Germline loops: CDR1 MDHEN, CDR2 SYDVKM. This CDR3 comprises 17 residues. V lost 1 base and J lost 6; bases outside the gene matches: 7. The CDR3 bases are TGTGCCAGCAGTTTATCAAGACTAGCGGGAGCGGGCAATGAGCAGTTCTTC. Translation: CASSLSRLAGAGNEQFF.

CDR3 nucleotide sequence: TGTGCCAGCATCGGGGTACCAGATACGCAGTATTTT. As protein: CASIGVPDTQYF. The rearrangement uses TRBV28 and TRBJ2-3; weak D call: TRBD2 (5 bases). This CDR3 contains 12 residues. CDR1 MDHEN and CDR2 SYDVKM come from the germline V gene. Deletions cut 7 bases from V and 4 bases from J, with 9 bases between.

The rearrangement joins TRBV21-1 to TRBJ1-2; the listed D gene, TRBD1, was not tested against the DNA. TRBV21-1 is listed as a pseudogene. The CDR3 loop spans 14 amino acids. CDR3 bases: TGTGCCAGCCTTCATGACAGGGCGGTCTATGGCTACACCTTC. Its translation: CASLHDRAVYGYTF.

CDR3 bases: TGCGCCAGCAGCCACCTTCGCAGGGGGCAAAGCAATCAGCCCCAGCATTTT. Translating gives CASSHLRRGQSNQPQHF. The V call is TRBV10-2, the J call TRBJ1-5; 8 bases agree with TRBD1. From germline, CDR1 is WSHSY and CDR2 SAAADI. J gave up 1 base and V 6 bases, and 11 bases lay outside the gene matches. The CDR3 has 17 amino acids.

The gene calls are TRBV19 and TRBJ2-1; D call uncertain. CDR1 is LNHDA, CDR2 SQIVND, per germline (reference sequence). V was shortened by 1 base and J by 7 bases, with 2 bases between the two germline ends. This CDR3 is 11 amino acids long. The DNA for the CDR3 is TGTGCCAGTAGTATAGCAAATGAGCAGTTCTTC. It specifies CASSIANEQFF.

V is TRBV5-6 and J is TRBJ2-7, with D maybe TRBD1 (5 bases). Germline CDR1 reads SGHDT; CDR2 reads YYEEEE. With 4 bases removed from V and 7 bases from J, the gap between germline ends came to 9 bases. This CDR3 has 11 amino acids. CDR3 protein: CASSVAGEQYF. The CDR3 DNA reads TGTGCCAGCAGCGTGGCAGGGGAGCAGTACTTC.

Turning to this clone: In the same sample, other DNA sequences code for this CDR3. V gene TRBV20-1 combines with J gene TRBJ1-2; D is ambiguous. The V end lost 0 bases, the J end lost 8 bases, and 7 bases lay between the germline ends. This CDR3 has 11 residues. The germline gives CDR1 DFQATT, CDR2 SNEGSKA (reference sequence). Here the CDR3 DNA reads TGCAGTGCTAGAGATCGAGGAGGCTACACCTTC. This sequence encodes CSARDRGGYTF.

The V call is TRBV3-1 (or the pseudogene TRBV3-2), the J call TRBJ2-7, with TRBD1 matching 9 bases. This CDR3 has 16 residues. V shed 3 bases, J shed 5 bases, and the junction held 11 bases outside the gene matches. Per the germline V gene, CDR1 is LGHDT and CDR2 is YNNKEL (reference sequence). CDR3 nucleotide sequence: TGTGCCAGCAGCCATTGGACAGGGGTTGAATTCAACGAGCAGTACTTC. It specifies CASSHWTGVEFNEQYF.

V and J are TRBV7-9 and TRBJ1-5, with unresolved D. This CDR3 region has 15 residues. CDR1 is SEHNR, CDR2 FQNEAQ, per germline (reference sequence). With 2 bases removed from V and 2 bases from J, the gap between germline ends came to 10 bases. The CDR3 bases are TGTGCCAGCAGCTTAACGGGGAAGGGCAATCAGCCCCAGCATTTT. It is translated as CASSLTGKGNQPQHF.

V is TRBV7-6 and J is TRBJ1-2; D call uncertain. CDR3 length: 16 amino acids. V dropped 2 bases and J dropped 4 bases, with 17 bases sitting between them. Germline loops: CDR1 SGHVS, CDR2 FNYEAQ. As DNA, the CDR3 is TGTGCCAGCAGCTTAAGGCCGGGGAATCCCACCTATGGCTACACCTTC. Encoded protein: CASSLRPGNPTYGYTF.

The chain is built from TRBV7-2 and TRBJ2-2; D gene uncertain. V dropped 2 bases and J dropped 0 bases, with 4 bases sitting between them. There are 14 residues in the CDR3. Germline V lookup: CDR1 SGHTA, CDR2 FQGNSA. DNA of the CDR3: TGTGCCAGCAGCTTATTAGCGAACACCGGGGAGCTGTTTTTT. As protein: CASSLLANTGELFF.

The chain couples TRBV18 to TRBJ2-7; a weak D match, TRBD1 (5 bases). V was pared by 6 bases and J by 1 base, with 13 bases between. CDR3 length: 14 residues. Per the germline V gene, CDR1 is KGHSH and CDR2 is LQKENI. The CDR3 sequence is CASSRSDKSYEQYF. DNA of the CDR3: TGTGCCAGCTCCCGGTCGGACAAATCCTACGAGCAGTACTTC. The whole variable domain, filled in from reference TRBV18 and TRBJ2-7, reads NAGVMQNPRHLVRRRGQEARLRCSPMKGHSHVYWYRQLPEEGLKFMVYLQKENIIDESGMPKERFSAEFPKEGPSILRIQQVVRGDSAAYFCASSRSDKSYEQYFGPGTRLTVT.